The 6 T cell receptor beta chains below come from one sample, sequenced in a study of cytomegalovirus exposure and HLA in healthy donors (dated by TCRdb to the late 2010s). Libraries were built with the immunoSEQ multiplex PCR assay. The multiplex PCR relied on a mix of 60 forward primers for TCR Vbeta segments and 13 reverse primers for TCR Jbeta segments. TCRdb took over this immuneACCESS table, retaining in-frame rearrangements with V and J assigned. Such tables are incomplete; in checked studies, under half of the missing clones stem from an unresolved V gene, and the remainder is unexplained. Within this sample are more than 95,000 clones, with around a tenth of them counted one time only. The ten largest account for approximately 6.1% of the sample. The sequencing sample was made of PBMCs. Receptors were obtained from a man aged 35-49 years in good health and CMV-seropositive.

Details on this clone: This CDR3 is missing its conserved last phenylalanine or tryptophan, likely due to a read error. CDR3 region: CATVRGGRNTEAFV. CDR3 nucleotides: TGTGCCACCGTTCGGGGAGGTAGAAACACTGAAGCTTTCGTT. The chain is built from TRBV10-3 and TRBJ1-1; D not resolved. Per germline, CDR1 ENHRY and CDR2 SYGVKD. V lost 10 bases and J 2 bases, leaving 17 bases between the germline ends. The CDR3 length is 14 residues.

This rearrangement joins TRBV29-1 to TRBJ1-4; 7 nucleotides match TRBD1. This CDR3 comprises 13 residues. V dropped 6 bases and J dropped 8; count of bases not matched to a gene: 9. Per the germline V gene, CDR1 is SQVTM and CDR2 is ANQGSEA. As DNA, the CDR3 is TGCAGCGTCGCAACAGGGGCGCGAGAAAAACTGTTTTTT. Translated, it gives CSVATGAREKLFF.

This clone was recorded a few times. One end of the junction does not line up with germline, which may come from a read error. V is TRBV7-7 and J is TRBJ2-1; 9 nucleotides agree with TRBD2. This CDR3 spans 15 amino acids. Germline V gives CDR1 SSHAT, CDR2 FNYEAQ (reference sequence). In DNA form, the CDR3 reads TGTGCTAGCAGCTTAGGAGCGGGAGGTTACAATGAGCAGTTCTTC. This codes for CASSLGAGGYNEQFF.

This sequence joins TRBV4-3 and TRBJ1-5, with 8 bases that match TRBD1. Per the germline V gene, CDR1 is LGHNA and CDR2 is YSLEER. This CDR3 region has 14 residues. J gave up 2 bases and V 4 bases, and 1 base lay outside the gene matches. The DNA of the CDR3 is TGCGCCAGCAGCCTACAGGGGGGCAATCAGCCCCAGCATTTT. Translation gives CASSLQGGNQPQHF.

This clone was detected only a few times. The identical CDR3 is also encoded by other nucleotide sequences in the sample. The gene calls are TRBV7-2 and TRBJ2-3; 11 positions agree with TRBD2. The V and J ends lost 1 base and 3 bases, in that order; junction bases with no gene match: 3. CDR1 and CDR2 (germline): SGHTA, FQGNSA. The CDR3 spans 16 residues. CDR3 sequence reads: CASSLGLAGGTDTQYF. The CDR3 DNA reads as TGTGCCAGCAGCTTAGGGCTAGCGGGAGGAACAGATACGCAGTATTTT.

The chain carries TRBV27 and TRBJ2-1; TRBD2 might be the D (6 bases). This CDR3 comprises 14 residues. The V and J ends lost 3 bases and 7 bases respectively, with 13 bases between them. CDR1 is MNHEY and CDR2 is SMNVEV in the germline V gene (reference sequence). The CDR3 DNA is TGTGCCAGCAGTTTTGGCGGGGCGAGGAATGAGCAGTTCTTC. It encodes CASSFGGARNEQFF.